A single sample gave rise to the 27 T cell receptor beta chains below, sequenced in a study of blood T cell repertoires in COVID-19. Clones were sequenced by immunoSEQ multiplex PCR, and TCRdb holds only the in-frame ones, with some missing. The sample lists fewer than 150,000 clones, 85% to 90% occurring once. Input material: peripheral blood. All receptors derive from a woman aged 45-60 years with acute or convalescent COVID-19.

V and J are TRBV25-1 and TRBJ2-7, with D tentatively TRBD2 (5 bases). Trimming removed 3 bases from V and 4 bases from J, with 16 bases in between. CDR3 length: 15 amino acids. CDR1 is MGHDK and CDR2 is SYGVNS in the germline V gene. CDR3 amino acids: CASSEDFLTIYEQYF. The CDR3 DNA is TGTGCCAGCAGTGAGGACTTCCTCACAATTTACGAGCAGTACTTC.

For the CDR3, the DNA is TGTGCCAGCAGCCAAGATCGGGAGTTGGCGGAGACCCAGTACTTC. Translated: CASSQDRELAETQYF. The chain carries TRBV14 and TRBJ2-5, with D tentatively TRBD2 (6 bases). The CDR3 covers 15 residues. Germline values: CDR1 SGHDN, CDR2 FVKESK. The V gene lost 0 bases and the J gene lost 5 bases, with 13 bases spanning the gap.

The chain employs TRBV5-1 and TRBJ1-1; D may be TRBD1 (5 bases). V was clipped by 3 bases and J by 5 bases, with 14 bases between them. The CDR3 is 14 residues long. Looked up from germline, CDR1 is SGHRS and CDR2 is YFSETQ. The CDR3 DNA is TGCGCCAGCAGCTCCAGGACACCCGGGACTGAAGCTTTCTTT. This encodes CASSSRTPGTEAFF.

The rearrangement uses TRBV6-5 and TRBJ2-5; TRBD2 matches at 8 bases. Germline V gene sequence: CDR1 MNHEY, CDR2 SVGAGI. V shed 7 bases, J shed 8 bases, and the junction held 12 bases outside the gene matches. CDR3 length equals 14 residues. CDR3 residues: CASTISGGPKTQYF. The CDR3 bases are TGTGCCAGCACTATCAGCGGGGGTCCTAAAACCCAGTACTTC.

The chain combines TRBV18 with TRBJ2-7; D is perhaps TRBD2 (10 bases). There are 20 residues in the CDR3. Germline CDR1 KGHSH, CDR2 LQKENI. The ends were cut back, 5 bases at V and 4 bases at J, with 33 bases in the middle. The CDR3 nucleotides are TGTGCCAGCTCAACACTCCCACAGGGGGCGGAACTAGCGGGACCGTACGAGCAGTACTTC. Its protein is CASSTLPQGAELAGPYEQYF. Full variable domain (rest looked up from reference TRBV18 and TRBJ2-7): NAGVMQNPRHLVRRRGQEARLRCSPMKGHSHVYWYRQLPEEGLKFMVYLQKENIIDESGMPKERFSAEFPKEGPSILRIQQVVRGDSAAYFCASSTLPQGAELAGPYEQYFGPGTRLTVT.

The chain joins TRBV2 to TRBJ1-1, with D uncertain. Trimming took 1 base from V and 6 from J, leaving 12 bases between them. The CDR3 sequence is 14 residues long. Looked up from germline, CDR1 is SNHLY and CDR2 is FYNNEI. This CDR3 reads CASSEGFQTAEAFF. CDR3 bases: TGTGCCAGCAGTGAAGGGTTCCAGACTGCTGAAGCTTTCTTT.

The chain links TRBV28 to TRBJ2-7; TRBD1 might be the D (7 bases). The germline V and J ends were trimmed by 3 bases and 5 bases, with 17 bases remaining between them. CDR3 length equals 15 residues. CDR1 is MDHEN, CDR2 SYDVKM, per germline. The CDR3 region is CASSFIAQGGHEQYF. In DNA form, the CDR3 reads TGTGCCAGCAGTTTTATTGCGCAGGGGGGCCACGAGCAGTACTTC.

The chain employs TRBV28 and TRBJ1-1; weak D call: TRBD1 (5 bases). V was shortened by 3 bases and J by 4 bases, with 12 bases between the two germline ends. Germline assignment: CDR1 MDHEN and CDR2 SYDVKM. The CDR3 is 14 residues long. The CDR3 spells CASSFAGQGTEAFF. DNA of the CDR3: TGTGCCAGCAGTTTTGCAGGGCAAGGCACTGAAGCTTTCTTT.

V usage is TRBV19 and J usage is TRBJ2-6; no firm D call. Germline V lookup: CDR1 LNHDA, CDR2 SQIVND (reference sequence). The CDR3 runs 14 residues. The V gene lost 5 bases and the J gene lost 0 bases, with 5 bases spanning the gap. The CDR3 loop is CASSFNSGANVLTF. The CDR3 DNA reads TGTGCCAGTAGTTTTAACTCTGGGGCCAACGTCCTGACTTTC.

V is TRBV7-9 and J is TRBJ1-2; the match to TRBD1 covers 9 bases. Germline CDR1 SEHNR, CDR2 FQNEAQ (reference sequence). CDR3 length: 15 amino acids. Trimming removed 5 bases from V and 4 bases from J; junction bases left unmatched: 8. The CDR3 loop reads CASSQGQGFFYGYTF. As DNA, the CDR3 is TGTGCCAGCAGCCAGGGACAGGGATTCTTCTATGGCTACACCTTC.

This clone has a handful of counts. V usage is TRBV6-5 and J usage is TRBJ1-2; 9 bases are a match to TRBD1. With 7 bases clipped from V and 8 bases from J, the junction kept 14 bases outside the gene matches. CDR3 length: 15 amino acids. Germline V gene lookup returns CDR1 MNHEY and CDR2 SVGAGI. The CDR3, as DNA: TGTGCCAGCACCCAGTCCCGGGACAGGGTCAGCGGCTACACCTTC. It specifies CASTQSRDRVSGYTF.

This sequence joins TRBV2 and TRBJ2-7; D is perhaps TRBD2 (6 bases). Per the germline V gene, CDR1 is SNHLY and CDR2 is FYNNEI. The CDR3 has 13 residues. The V end was cut by 11 bases, the J end by 3 bases, with 17 bases between. The CDR3 DNA reads TGTGCCGCCAGGCAGGAGGGAGACTACGAGCAGTACTTC. It codes for CAARQEGDYEQYF.

The gene calls are TRBV2 and TRBJ2-3; 8 bases align to TRBD1. The germline V gene encodes CDR1 SNHLY and CDR2 FYNNEI. The CDR3 consists of 14 residues. The trim removed 5 bases at V and 6 bases at J, leaving 7 bases unmatched. The CDR3 loop reads CASSLDRDVDTQYF. DNA for the CDR3: TGTGCCAGCAGTCTGGACAGGGATGTCGATACGCAGTATTTT.

Only one count was recorded for this clone. The V call is TRBV11-1, the J call TRBJ1-1, with D maybe TRBD1 (5 bases). This CDR3 region has 13 residues. From germline, CDR1 is SGHAT and CDR2 FQDESV (reference sequence). V dropped 3 bases and J dropped 1 base, with 6 bases sitting between them. CDR3 sequence: CASSFQGNTEAFF. The CDR3 coding sequence is TGTGCCAGCAGCTTTCAGGGGAACACTGAAGCTTTCTTT. The full variable domain, its missing parts supplied by reference TRBV11-1 and TRBJ1-1, is EAEVAQSPRYKITEKSQAVAFWCDPISGHATLYWYRQILGQGPELLVQFQDESVVDDSQLPKDRFSAERLKGVDSTLKIQPAELGDSAMYLCASSFQGNTEAFFGQGTRLTVV.

This rearrangement joins TRBV6-4 to TRBJ2-3; 8 nucleotides match TRBD1. Per germline, CDR1 MRHNA and CDR2 SNTAGT. The CDR3 runs to 16 residues. V trimming: 3 bases; J trimming: 8 bases; junction bases outside the gene matches: 13. The CDR3 sequence is CASSEVTTGGLGTQYF. The CDR3 region has the DNA TGTGCCAGCAGTGAAGTTACTACAGGGGGTTTAGGTACGCAGTATTTT.

CDR3 in amino acids: CASSPPRGFANTGELFF. The CDR3, as DNA: TGTGCCAGCAGCCCCCCGCGCGGTTTCGCGAACACCGGGGAGCTGTTTTTT. The chain combines TRBV27 with TRBJ2-2, with D unclear. Germline CDR1 and CDR2: MNHEY and SMNVEV (reference sequence). The CDR3 consists of 17 residues. Trimming shortened V by 6 bases and J by 0 bases, and 17 bases separated the two germline ends.

V is TRBV7-2 and J is TRBJ1-6; D uncertain. V lost 5 bases and J lost 8, with 19 bases in between. From germline, CDR1 is SGHTA and CDR2 FQGNSA. The CDR3 extends over 16 amino acids. CDR3 nucleotides: TGTGCCAGCAGCCGTGGGCAGACGTCAATTTATTCACCCCTCCACTTT. Translating gives CASSRGQTSIYSPLHF.

The chain carries TRBV5-4 and TRBJ1-2; TRBD1 might be the D (5 bases). Germline V gene data show CDR1 as SGHNT and CDR2 as YYREEE (reference sequence). The CDR3 covers 12 residues. V was clipped by 10 bases and J by 4 bases, with 14 bases between them. The CDR3 DNA follows: TGTGCCTTTCGCCGCGACAGCTATGGCTACACCTTC. Translating gives CAFRRDSYGYTF.

The CDR3 coding sequence is TGTGCCAGCAGCACCGGACTAGCCCAAGAGACCCAGTACTTC. It translates to CASSTGLAQETQYF. The V and J genes are TRBV5-8 and TRBJ2-5, with 8 bases lining up with TRBD2. The CDR3 spans 14 residues. CDR1 is SGHTS and CDR2 is YDEGEE in the germline V gene. The V segment lost 4 bases and the J segment 1 base; nucleotides outside the gene matches: 3.

This chain joins TRBV6-6 and TRBJ1-2; D is uncertain. Germline V gene data show CDR1 as MNHNY and CDR2 as SVGAGI (reference sequence). Trimming left V 6 bases short and J 3 bases short, with 11 bases between. This CDR3 is 13 amino acids long. The CDR3 DNA reads as TGTGCCAGCAGGAAGTCTACTGACTATGGCTACACCTTC. Residues: CASRKSTDYGYTF.

V is TRBV6-5 and J is TRBJ2-5, with D possibly being TRBD2 (5 bases). The germline CDR1 and CDR2 sequences are MNHEY and SVGAGI. The CDR3 runs to 16 residues. The ends were cut back, 0 bases at V and 0 bases at J, with 11 bases in the middle. As DNA, the CDR3 is TGTGCCAGCAGTTACTCATCGAGCGGATACCAAGAGACCCAGTACTTC. This sequence encodes CASSYSSSGYQETQYF.

The chain has TRBV9 and TRBJ2-3, with D maybe TRBD1 (6 bases). Germline CDR1 and CDR2: SGDLS and YYNGEE. Trimming removed 3 bases at V and 5 bases at J, with 16 bases between. This CDR3 has 15 residues. The CDR3 loop is CASSGGGVGVDTQYF. The DNA of the CDR3 is TGTGCCAGCAGCGGAGGGGGAGTGGGCGTAGATACGCAGTATTTT.

The V gene is TRBV3-1 (or the pseudogene TRBV3-2), the J gene TRBJ1-1; 8 bases align to TRBD1. The CDR3 spans 14 residues. V was pared by 3 bases and J by 7 bases, with 7 bases of the junction left unmatched. Germline loops: CDR1 LGHDT, CDR2 YNNKEL (reference sequence). CDR3 nucleotide sequence: TGTGCCAGCAGCCATGCTGCCGGGACAGGTGAAGCTTTCTTT. This translates into CASSHAAGTGEAFF.

V gene TRBV7-9 combines with J gene TRBJ1-1; 7 nucleotides align to TRBD1. Trimming took 6 bases from V and 6 from J; bases not matched to a gene: 4. Germline CDR1 SEHNR, CDR2 FQNEAQ (reference sequence). CDR3 length: 12 residues. The CDR3 DNA follows: TGTGCCAGCAGTCGACAGGGCTCTGAAGCTTTCTTT. Encoded protein: CASSRQGSEAFF. Combining the CDR3 with reference TRBV7-9 and TRBJ1-1 gives the whole variable domain DTGVSQNPRHKITKRGQNVTFRCDPISEHNRLYWYRQTLGQGPEFLTYFQNEAQLEKSRLLSDRFSAERPKGSFSTLEIQRTEQGDSAMYLCASSRQGSEAFFGQGTRLTVV.

The chain has TRBV5-4 and TRBJ2-3; 8 nucleotides line up with TRBD2. Looked up from germline, CDR1 is SGHNT and CDR2 is YYREEE (reference sequence). V gave up 1 base and J gave up 1 base; unmatched junction bases: 2. The CDR3 is made up of 15 amino acids. The CDR3 DNA is TGTGCCAGCAGCTTGACACTAGCGGGCACAGATACGCAGTATTTT. The encoded protein is CASSLTLAGTDTQYF.

The CDR3 DNA follows: TGTGCCAGCAGGCAGACAGGAGTCTATGGCTACACCTTC. This encodes CASRQTGVYGYTF. The chain employs TRBV2 and TRBJ1-2; weak D call: TRBD1 (6 bases). The length of the CDR3 is 13 residues. The V gene's germline CDR1 is SNHLY and CDR2 FYNNEI. Trimming shortened V by 6 bases and J by 4 bases, and 12 bases separated the two germline ends.

The J gene is TRBJ1-4, the V gene TRBV11-2; D uncertain. The CDR3 totals 16 residues. Per germline, CDR1 SGHAT and CDR2 FQNNGV. The ends were cut back, 0 bases at V and 4 bases at J, with 12 bases in the middle. The CDR3, as DNA: TGTGCCAGCAGCTTAGATCATAGAATCCTTAATGAAAAACTGTTTTTT. Protein sequence: CASSLDHRILNEKLFF.